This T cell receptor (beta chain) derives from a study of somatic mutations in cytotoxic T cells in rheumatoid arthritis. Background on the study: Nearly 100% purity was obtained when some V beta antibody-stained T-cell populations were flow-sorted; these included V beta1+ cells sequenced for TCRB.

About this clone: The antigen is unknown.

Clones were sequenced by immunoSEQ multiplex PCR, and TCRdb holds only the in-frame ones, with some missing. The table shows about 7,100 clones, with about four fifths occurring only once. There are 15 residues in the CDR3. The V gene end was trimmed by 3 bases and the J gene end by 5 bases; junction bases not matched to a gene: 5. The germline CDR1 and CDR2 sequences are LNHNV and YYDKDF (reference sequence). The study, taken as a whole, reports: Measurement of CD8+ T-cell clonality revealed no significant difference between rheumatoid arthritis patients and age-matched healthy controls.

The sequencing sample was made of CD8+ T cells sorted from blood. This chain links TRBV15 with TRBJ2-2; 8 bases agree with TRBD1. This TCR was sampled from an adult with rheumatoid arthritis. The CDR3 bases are TGTGCCACCAGCAGGGACAGGGTGGGAACCGGGGAGCTGTTTTTT. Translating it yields CATSRDRVGTGELFF.